This T cell receptor beta chain was documented in a study of radiotherapy plus CTLA-4 blockade in lung cancer. Across the whole study: Disease control was achieved by over 30% of patients, and objective responses by around 17%. Study conclusions and caveats: Radiotherapy was combined with ipilimumab, and tumor-derived TCR clones then expanded in blood. Increased serum interferon-beta after radiation also reportedly predicted response strongly.

Produced via immunoSEQ multiplex PCR; TCRdb's table is partial and in-frame only. There are tens of thousands of clones in the sample; approximately 86% occur only once, and 16% lies in the top ten. After removal of 2 bases from V and 4 bases from J, the junction contained 6 bases not matched to a gene. Germline V CDR1 and CDR2: SNHLY, FYNNEI. The CDR3 spans 15 residues. About this clone: No antigen is known for it.

Sequencing was performed on peripheral blood, taken from a patient treated with radiotherapy plus ipilimumab. The chain has TRBV2 and TRBJ2-5; 8 bases agree with TRBD1. This TCR derives from a human donor with non-small cell lung cancer that progressed on radiotherapy plus ipilimumab. The CDR3 nucleotides read TGTGCCAGCAGTGAATCGGGCAGGGGGCCAGAGACCCAGTACTTC. This sequence encodes CASSESGRGPETQYF.